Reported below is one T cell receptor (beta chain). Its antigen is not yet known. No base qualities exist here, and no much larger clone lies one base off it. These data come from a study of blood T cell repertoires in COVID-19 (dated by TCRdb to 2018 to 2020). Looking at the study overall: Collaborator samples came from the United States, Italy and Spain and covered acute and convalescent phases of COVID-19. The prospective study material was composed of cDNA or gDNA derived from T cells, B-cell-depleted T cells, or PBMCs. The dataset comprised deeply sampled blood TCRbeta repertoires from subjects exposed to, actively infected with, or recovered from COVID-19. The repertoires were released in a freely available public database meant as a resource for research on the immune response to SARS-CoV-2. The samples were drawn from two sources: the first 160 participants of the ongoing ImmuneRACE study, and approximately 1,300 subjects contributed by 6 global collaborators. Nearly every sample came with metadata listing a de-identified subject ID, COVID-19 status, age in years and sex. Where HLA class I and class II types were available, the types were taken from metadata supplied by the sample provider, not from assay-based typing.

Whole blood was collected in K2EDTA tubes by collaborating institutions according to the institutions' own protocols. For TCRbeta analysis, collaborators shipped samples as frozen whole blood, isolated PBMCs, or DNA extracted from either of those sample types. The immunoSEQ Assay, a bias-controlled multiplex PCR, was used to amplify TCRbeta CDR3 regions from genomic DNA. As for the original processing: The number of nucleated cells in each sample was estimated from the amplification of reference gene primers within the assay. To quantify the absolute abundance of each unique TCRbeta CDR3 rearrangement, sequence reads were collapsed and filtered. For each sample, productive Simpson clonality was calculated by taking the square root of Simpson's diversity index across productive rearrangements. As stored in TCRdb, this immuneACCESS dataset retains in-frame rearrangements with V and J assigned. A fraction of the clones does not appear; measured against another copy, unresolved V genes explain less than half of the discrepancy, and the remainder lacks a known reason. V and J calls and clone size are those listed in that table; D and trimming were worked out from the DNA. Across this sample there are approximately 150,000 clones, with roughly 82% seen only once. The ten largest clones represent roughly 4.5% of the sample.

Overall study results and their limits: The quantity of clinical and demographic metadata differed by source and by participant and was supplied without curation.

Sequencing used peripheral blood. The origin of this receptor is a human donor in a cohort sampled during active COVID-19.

The encoded CDR3 is CASSYLRSPYEQYF. The nucleotide sequence is TGTGCCAGCAGTTACCTACGGTCTCCCTACGAGCAGTACTTC. Rearrangement joined TRBV6-5 to TRBJ2-7; the D gene cannot be named for sure. Counted from cysteine to phenylalanine, this CDR3 has 14 amino acids. Only the CDR3 portion is preserved as DNA: 42 bases, with reading frame beginning at the first base. V loses 2 bases of germline sequence and J loses 2 bases, and the interval between the two ends is 10 bases. Looking up the germline V gene yields CDR1 MNHEY and CDR2 SVGAGI.